Listed below are T cell receptor beta chains from one sample, sequenced in a study of blood T cell repertoires in COVID-19. Sequencing was performed with immunoSEQ multiplex PCR; in TCRdb, only in-frame clones are kept and a portion is missing. Here the sample spans approximately 94,000 clones, about four fifths being singletons. The sample taken for sequencing was peripheral blood. The source is a human donor in a cohort sampled during active COVID-19. CDR3s include the opening cysteine and the closing phenylalanine or tryptophan. The order of the fields is D gene, J gene, V gene, clone size, CDR3 DNA, CDR3 protein. A D gene is named only where the DNA matches it firmly. A clone size is listed for some rows: how often the clone was seen (once, few, many), or a class if it is expanded.

D gene: TRBD2; J gene: TRBJ2-1; V gene: TRBV6-1; clone size: -; CDR3 DNA: TGTGCCAGCAGTGAATTGGGCGGGAGGGCCTCCGCGCAGTTCTTC; CDR3 protein: CASSELGGRASAQFF
D gene: -; J gene: TRBJ1-5; V gene: TRBV18; clone size: -; CDR3 DNA: TGTGCCAGCTCACCTAATCACAGGGGCAATCAGCCCCAGCATTTT; CDR3 protein: CASSPNHRGNQPQHF
D gene: -; J gene: TRBJ2-1; V gene: TRBV3-1/TRBV3-2; clone size: once; CDR3 DNA: TGTGCCAGCAGCCAGGGAAGGGGCAATGAGCAGTTCTTC; CDR3 protein: CASSQGRGNEQFF
D gene: -; J gene: TRBJ2-7; V gene: TRBV21-1; clone size: -; CDR3 DNA: TGTGCCAGCACCCCCCCGAAGTTGACTGACCGGGAGCAGTACTTC; CDR3 protein: CASTPPKLTDREQYF
D gene: TRBD2; J gene: TRBJ2-7; V gene: TRBV14; clone size: few; CDR3 DNA: TGTGCCAGCAGCCACTTATGGGGAGGGAGGTACGAGCAGTACTTC; CDR3 protein: CASSHLWGGRYEQYF
D gene: TRBD2; J gene: TRBJ2-1; V gene: TRBV18; clone size: -; CDR3 DNA: TGTGCCAGCTCAAGGACTAGCGGGGCCTACAATGAGCAGTTCTTC; CDR3 protein: CASSRTSGAYNEQFF
D gene: TRBD2; J gene: TRBJ2-3; V gene: TRBV3-1/TRBV3-2; clone size: -; CDR3 DNA: TGTGCCAGCAGCACACGAAAACTAGCGGGGAAAGATACGCAGTATTTT; CDR3 protein: CASSTRKLAGKDTQYF
D gene: TRBD1; J gene: TRBJ2-7; V gene: TRBV15; clone size: -; CDR3 DNA: TGTGCCACCAGCAGAGGGGGACAGGGCTCCTACGAGCAGTACTTC; CDR3 protein: CATSRGGQGSYEQYF
D gene: -; J gene: TRBJ2-7; V gene: TRBV20-1; clone size: few; CDR3 DNA: TGCAGTGCTAGTAGGGGTGGGTACGAGCAGTACTTC; CDR3 protein: CSASRGGYEQYF
D gene: TRBD1; J gene: TRBJ1-6; V gene: TRBV19; clone size: -; CDR3 DNA: TGTGCCAGCCGGGTCGGGACAGGCAACTCACCCCTCCACTTT; CDR3 protein: CASRVGTGNSPLHF
D gene: TRBD1; J gene: TRBJ2-5; V gene: TRBV10-3; clone size: -; CDR3 DNA: TGTGCCATCAGTACAGGGGAAGAAGAGACCCAGTACTTC; CDR3 protein: CAISTGEEETQYF
D gene: TRBD1; J gene: TRBJ1-6; V gene: TRBV5-6; clone size: -; CDR3 DNA: TGTGCCAGCAGCTTAGACAGGGAAAATTCACCCCTCCACTTT; CDR3 protein: CASSLDRENSPLHF
D gene: -; J gene: TRBJ1-2; V gene: TRBV19; clone size: -; CDR3 DNA: TGTGCCAGTAGTATTAGCACCCTAGATGGCTACACCTTC; CDR3 protein: CASSISTLDGYTF
D gene: -; J gene: TRBJ1-5; V gene: TRBV6-5; clone size: -; CDR3 DNA: TGTGCCAGCAACAGTTACAATCAGCCCCAGCATTTT; CDR3 protein: CASNSYNQPQHF
D gene: TRBD1; J gene: TRBJ2-7; V gene: TRBV11-2; clone size: -; CDR3 DNA: TGTGCCAGCAGCTACGGCGGACAGGGGTCCTACGAGCAGTACTTC; CDR3 protein: CASSYGGQGSYEQYF
D gene: TRBD1; J gene: TRBJ2-7; V gene: TRBV6-2/TRBV6-3; clone size: -; CDR3 DNA: TGTGCCAGCAGTTACTCGGGGACAGGGGTCGAATCGAAGCAGTACTTC; CDR3 protein: CASSYSGTGVESKQYF
D gene: -; J gene: TRBJ2-5; V gene: TRBV2; clone size: -; CDR3 DNA: TGTGCCAGCAGAGGAGGGGCGGGGGAGACCCAGTACTTC; CDR3 protein: CASRGGAGETQYF
D gene: TRBD1; J gene: TRBJ1-1; V gene: TRBV6-6; clone size: -; CDR3 DNA: TGTGCCAGCAGTGCTATGAACAGGGGGCCGAGGTGGGCTTTCTTT; CDR3 protein: CASSAMNRGPRWAFF
D gene: -; J gene: TRBJ1-1; V gene: TRBV4-1; clone size: -; CDR3 DNA: TGCGCCAGCAGCCAAGAATCCATCATGAACACTGAAGCTTTCTTT; CDR3 protein: CASSQESIMNTEAFF
D gene: TRBD2; J gene: TRBJ2-5; V gene: TRBV9; clone size: -; CDR3 DNA: TGTGCCAGCAGCCTTAGCGGGGGCCTGTACCAAGAGACCCAGTACTTC; CDR3 protein: CASSLSGGLYQETQYF
D gene: -; J gene: TRBJ2-1; V gene: TRBV9; clone size: -; CDR3 DNA: TGTGCCAGCAGCCCGAGCGGGCTTTACAATGAGCAGTTCTTC; CDR3 protein: CASSPSGLYNEQFF
D gene: -; J gene: TRBJ1-1; V gene: TRBV9; clone size: -; CDR3 DNA: TGTGCCAGCAGCGTAGTTTCTGCCTCTAGCATTTCGACTGAAGCTTTCTTT; CDR3 protein: CASSVVSASSISTEAFF
D gene: TRBD2; J gene: TRBJ2-3; V gene: TRBV18; clone size: -; CDR3 DNA: TGTGCCAGCTCTCTGGGAAAGCCGGGGGGTACGCAGTATTTT; CDR3 protein: CASSLGKPGGTQYF
D gene: -; J gene: TRBJ1-5; V gene: TRBV10-3; clone size: -; CDR3 DNA: TGTGCCATCAGTGCGCAGGGTACTGGCAATCAGCCCCAGCATTTT; CDR3 protein: CAISAQGTGNQPQHF
D gene: -; J gene: TRBJ1-1; V gene: TRBV15; clone size: -; CDR3 DNA: TGTGCCACCTCCGGGTGGAGAAACACTGAAGCTTTCTTT; CDR3 protein: CATSGWRNTEAFF
D gene: -; J gene: TRBJ1-1; V gene: TRBV10-3; clone size: -; CDR3 DNA: TGTGCCATCAGTGTGAACCCGACAGCGAACACTGAAGCTTTCTTT; CDR3 protein: CAISVNPTANTEAFF
D gene: TRBD2; J gene: TRBJ2-3; V gene: TRBV7-9; clone size: -; CDR3 DNA: TGTGCCAGCAGCTTAGGCGGGGGGGCTACAGATACGCAGTATTTT; CDR3 protein: CASSLGGGATDTQYF
D gene: -; J gene: TRBJ2-7; V gene: TRBV5-1; clone size: -; CDR3 DNA: TGCGCCAGCAGCTCCGCCAGCTACGAGCAGTACTTC; CDR3 protein: CASSSASYEQYF
D gene: TRBD1; J gene: TRBJ1-1; V gene: TRBV18; clone size: -; CDR3 DNA: TGTGCCAGCTCACCTGTCGATTCAGGGGGCACTGAAGCTTTCTTT; CDR3 protein: CASSPVDSGGTEAFF
D gene: -; J gene: TRBJ1-1; V gene: TRBV5-1; clone size: few; CDR3 DNA: TGCGCCAGCAGCTTCCTTACCGGGGAGGGTGAAGCTTTCTTT; CDR3 protein: CASSFLTGEGEAFF
D gene: -; J gene: TRBJ1-1; V gene: TRBV3-1/TRBV3-2; clone size: -; CDR3 DNA: TGTGCCAGCAGTCCTCGGGGGGCGAACACTGAAGCTTTCTTT; CDR3 protein: CASSPRGANTEAFF
D gene: -; J gene: TRBJ2-1; V gene: TRBV28; clone size: -; CDR3 DNA: TGTGCCAGCAGCCCCACCCGACTAGGTCAGTTCTTC; CDR3 protein: CASSPTRLGQFF
D gene: TRBD2; J gene: TRBJ2-5; V gene: TRBV7-8; clone size: -; CDR3 DNA: TGTGCCAGCAGCCCTGGTTCCCTAGCGGGGGGGGGAGAGACCCAGTACTTC; CDR3 protein: CASSPGSLAGGGETQYF
D gene: TRBD1; J gene: TRBJ2-3; V gene: TRBV2; clone size: -; CDR3 DNA: TGTGCCAGCATCAAAACCGGGACAGAGATAGATACGCAGTATTTT; CDR3 protein: CASIKTGTEIDTQYF
D gene: TRBD1; J gene: TRBJ1-4; V gene: TRBV3-1/TRBV3-2; clone size: -; CDR3 DNA: TGTGCCAGCAGCCCCGAACAGGGGGTAGGAGAAAAACTGTTTTTT; CDR3 protein: CASSPEQGVGEKLFF
D gene: TRBD1; J gene: TRBJ1-6; V gene: TRBV27; clone size: -; CDR3 DNA: TGTGCCAGCAGGCGTGACAGGGGCGCATATAATTCACCCCTCCACTTT; CDR3 protein: CASRRDRGAYNSPLHF
D gene: -; J gene: TRBJ2-6; V gene: TRBV18; clone size: -; CDR3 DNA: TGTGCCAGCTCGCAAGGGGTCTCTGGGGCCAACGTCCTGACTTTC; CDR3 protein: CASSQGVSGANVLTF
D gene: -; J gene: TRBJ1-5; V gene: TRBV14; clone size: once; CDR3 DNA: TGTGCCAGCAGCCGGGGCGGGGGGAATCAGCCCCAGCATTTT; CDR3 protein: CASSRGGGNQPQHF
D gene: TRBD2; J gene: TRBJ2-2; V gene: TRBV29-1; clone size: -; CDR3 DNA: TGCAGCGTGCGGACTAGCGGGACCGCGAACACCGGGGAGCTGTTTTTT; CDR3 protein: CSVRTSGTANTGELFF
D gene: -; J gene: TRBJ1-2; V gene: TRBV6-2/TRBV6-3; clone size: -; CDR3 DNA: TGTGCCAGCAGTGCCTCGACAGTAACCTATGGCTACACCTTC; CDR3 protein: CASSASTVTYGYTF
D gene: -; J gene: TRBJ1-4; V gene: TRBV28; clone size: -; CDR3 DNA: TGTGCCAGCAGTCCCCCGGACACTGCAACTAATGAAAAACTGTTTTTT; CDR3 protein: CASSPPDTATNEKLFF
D gene: TRBD1; J gene: TRBJ1-6; V gene: TRBV2; clone size: -; CDR3 DNA: TGTGCCGGTCACAGGGGCTGGGAGGATTCACCCCTCCACTTT; CDR3 protein: CAGHRGWEDSPLHF